This T cell receptor (beta chain) was captured by sequencing in a study of blood T cell repertoires in COVID-19. Overall study context: The United States, Italy and Spain provided the acute and convalescent COVID-19 samples.

Authors' data handling: Reference gene primer amplification gave nucleated cell count estimates. Only in-frame clones appear in the TCRdb table, and some are missing; sequencing was by immunoSEQ multiplex PCR. That table gives V, J and clone size, and the DNA gave D and trimming. The sample comprises some 74,000 clones, approximately 76% of which are singletons, and 16% rests with the top ten. This CDR3 comprises 13 residues. Trimming took off 10 bases at V and 0 bases at J, with 10 bases between the two ends. CDR1 is MDHEN and CDR2 is SYDVKM in the germline V gene. V usage is TRBV28 and J usage is TRBJ1-5, with unresolved D. The sequence was collected from a man in his 70s with active or convalescent COVID-19. Specimen: peripheral blood. The CDR3 sequence is CATTLYSNQPQHF. The CDR3, as DNA: TGTGCCACGACTCTTTATAGCAATCAGCCCCAGCATTTT.